These 20 T cell receptor beta chains originate from one sample sequenced in a study of cytomegalovirus exposure and HLA in healthy donors. Primers: 60 Vbeta forward and 13 Jbeta reverse. The repertoire was sequenced with immunoSEQ multiplex PCR; TCRdb's copy has only in-frame clones and lacks some. The repertoire consists of 150,000 to 200,000 clones, with roughly 80% occurring once and the leading ten covering 4.5% to 5.5%. Material for sequencing was PBMCs. These receptors all stem from a man younger than 35 in good health and CMV-seronegative.

The chain combines TRBV5-1 with TRBJ2-7; a possible D gene is TRBD1 (6 bases). V shed 0 bases and J shed 2 bases, with 18 bases lying between them. Germline CDR1 is SGHRS and CDR2 is YFSETQ. The CDR3 has 17 residues. Written as DNA, the CDR3 is TGCGCCAGCAGCTTGGCATACACCCGACAGGAGACCTACGAGCAGTACTTC. Translation: CASSLAYTRQETYEQYF.

V and J are TRBV5-1 and TRBJ2-5, with 8 bases fitting TRBD1. This CDR3 has 15 residues. Unmatched junction bases numbered 11, after V lost 5 bases and J lost 5 bases. Germline CDR1 reads SGHRS; CDR2 reads YFSETQ. CDR3 protein: CASSPLTGAVETQYF. CDR3 in DNA: TGCGCCAGCAGTCCACTGACAGGGGCGGTCGAGACCCAGTACTTC.

The chain is built from TRBV4-1 and TRBJ2-7; D is perhaps TRBD1 (5 bases). The germline CDR1 and CDR2 sequences are MGHRA and YSYEKL. With 4 bases removed from V and 6 bases from J, the gap between germline ends came to 13 bases. CDR3 length: 13 amino acids. This CDR3 is CASSLGPRGEQYF. The DNA of the CDR3 is TGCGCCAGCAGCCTCGGGCCTAGGGGCGAGCAGTACTTC.

This rearrangement joins TRBV5-8 to TRBJ2-3; possible D gene TRBD2, 5 bases. Trimming shortened V by 5 bases and J by 4 bases, and 11 bases separated the two germline ends. Germline V gives CDR1 SGHTS, CDR2 YDEGEE. This CDR3 contains 13 residues. CDR3 residues: CASSYRGSDTQYF. Here the CDR3 DNA reads TGTGCCAGCAGTTACCGGGGATCAGATACGCAGTATTTT.

The chain employs TRBV10-3 and TRBJ1-6; TRBD1 matches 9 bases. The J segment lost 8 bases and the V segment lost 5 bases, leaving 4 bases of the junction unmatched. The germline CDR1 and CDR2 sequences are ENHRY and SYGVKD. The length of the CDR3 is 14 residues. The CDR3 region is CAISTGQGYSPLHF. In nucleotides, the CDR3 is TGTGCCATCAGTACGGGACAGGGATATTCACCCCTCCACTTT.

The chain carries TRBV18 and TRBJ1-1; D call uncertain. The CDR3 loop spans 16 amino acids. CDR1 and CDR2 from the germline V gene are KGHSH and LQKENI. Trimming pared 3 bases from V and 4 bases from J, leaving 18 bases between. The CDR3 spells CASSPDAPSRGTEAFF. Here the CDR3 DNA reads TGTGCCAGCTCACCTGACGCTCCCTCCCGGGGCACTGAAGCTTTCTTT.

V is TRBV2 and J is TRBJ1-5; D is unresolved. The CDR3 loop spans 11 amino acids. Germline V gene lookup returns CDR1 SNHLY and CDR2 FYNNEI. Trimming shortened V by 5 bases and J by 4 bases, and 3 bases separated the two germline ends. CDR3 DNA: TGTGCCAGCAGTTATAATCAGCCCCAGCATTTT. It is translated as CASSYNQPQHF.

The CDR3 region is CASSWDRLNTEAFF. The CDR3 DNA reads as TGTGCCAGCAGTTGGGACAGACTGAACACTGAAGCTTTCTTT. The chain carries TRBV28 and TRBJ1-1; 7 bases line up with TRBD1. This CDR3 contains 14 residues. CDR1 MDHEN and CDR2 SYDVKM come from the germline V gene. The J segment lost 0 bases and the V segment lost 4 bases, leaving 2 bases of the junction unmatched.

The chain combines TRBV18 with TRBJ2-7; weak D call: TRBD1 (5 bases). CDR3 length: 14 residues. V lost 4 bases and J 3 bases, leaving 13 bases between the germline ends. In germline, CDR1 is KGHSH, CDR2 LQKENI. This CDR3 reads CASSLSTDHYEQYF. In DNA, the CDR3 is TGTGCCAGCTCACTATCGACAGACCACTACGAGCAGTACTTC.

V gene TRBV19 combines with J gene TRBJ1-2; D unresolved. The CDR3 covers 13 residues. Germline values: CDR1 LNHDA, CDR2 SQIVND (reference sequence). Trimming took off 0 bases at V and 3 bases at J, with 5 bases between the two ends. The CDR3 protein is CASSIELDYGYTF. CDR3 bases: TGTGCCAGTAGTATAGAACTAGACTATGGCTACACCTTC.

V and J are TRBV9 and TRBJ2-2; 7 bases are a match to TRBD1. CDR1 is SGDLS, CDR2 YYNGEE, per germline. The V segment lost 5 bases and the J segment 1 base; nucleotides outside the gene matches: 5. The CDR3 totals 15 residues. The CDR3 sequence is CASSTGDRNTGELFF. The CDR3 nucleotides are TGTGCCAGCAGTACAGGGGACAGGAACACCGGGGAGCTGTTTTTT.

This clone was seen only once. This chain connects TRBV27 to TRBJ1-1; TRBD1 is a possible D gene (6 bases). The CDR3 spans 13 residues. Germline CDR1 MNHEY, CDR2 SMNVEV (reference sequence). With 3 bases removed from V and 5 bases from J, the gap between germline ends came to 10 bases. The CDR3 protein is CASSLRGGTEAFF. The CDR3 DNA reads TGTGCCAGCAGTTTGCGAGGGGGTACTGAAGCTTTCTTT.

There are a few counts of this clone. V and J are TRBV6-6 and TRBJ2-7; TRBD1 matches 8 bases. The CDR3 consists of 13 residues. V gave up 6 bases and J gave up 3 bases; unmatched junction bases: 4. Germline V gene sequence: CDR1 MNHNY, CDR2 SVGAGI (reference sequence). The CDR3 DNA reads as TGTGCCAGCAGCCGGGACAGGTTCTACGAGCAGTACTTC. Translated: CASSRDRFYEQYF.

This chain links TRBV5-1 with TRBJ2-1; TRBD2 matches at 10 bases. CDR3 length: 19 amino acids. Germline CDR1 and CDR2: SGHRS and YFSETQ. J lost 1 base, V lost 2 bases, and 12 bases had no gene match. DNA of the CDR3: TGCGCCAGCAGCTTTGGGCAGCGGGGGGGCCGTTGGTCCTACAATGAGCAGTTCTTC. Protein product: CASSFGQRGGRWSYNEQFF.

The chain employs TRBV28 and TRBJ1-2; D call uncertain. V lost 2 bases to trimming and J lost 8 bases, with 6 bases between them. Germline CDR1 is MDHEN and CDR2 is SYDVKM. The CDR3 spans 11 residues. The CDR3 DNA sequence: TGTGCCAGCAGTTTAGGAGAGGGCTACACCTTC. Its translation: CASSLGEGYTF.

The rearrangement links TRBV19 to TRBJ1-1, with D perhaps matching TRBD1 (5 bases). V lost 8 bases and J 0 bases, leaving 13 bases between the germline ends. The CDR3 extends over 14 amino acids. The germline V gene encodes CDR1 LNHDA and CDR2 SQIVND (reference sequence). CDR3 bases: TGTGCCAGTGGGACCTCGGGGGTGAACACTGAAGCTTTCTTT. It yields the protein CASGTSGVNTEAFF.

The chain uses TRBV15 and TRBJ1-5; possible D gene TRBD1, 5 bases. The CDR3 has 16 amino acids. With 5 bases removed from V and 5 bases from J, the gap between germline ends came to 19 bases. Germline V gives CDR1 LNHNV, CDR2 YYDKDF (reference sequence). The CDR3 region has the DNA TGTGCCACCAGCGTAGGGGTGGGGAGGGGAGATCAGCCCCAGCATTTT. Protein: CATSVGVGRGDQPQHF.

V and J are TRBV6-6 and TRBJ2-3; 7 nucleotides line up with TRBD1. Germline assignment: CDR1 MNHNY and CDR2 SVGAGI (reference sequence). The CDR3 is 15 amino acids. J gave up 6 bases and V 6 bases, and 12 bases lay outside the gene matches. In DNA, the CDR3 is TGTGCCAGCAGGCCTGACAGGGTCGGGGCTGATACGCAGTATTTT. This gives the protein CASRPDRVGADTQYF.

The V gene is TRBV21-1, the J gene TRBJ2-7; no check of the table's D call, TRBD1, against the DNA was made. TRBV21-1 is annotated as a pseudogene. The CDR3 is 20 amino acids. The CDR3 here is CASSKALRQGSASSSYEQYF. The DNA of the CDR3 is TGTGCCAGCAGCAAAGCGCTCCGGCAGGGATCGGCCTCAAGCAGTTACGAGCAGTACTTC.

The chain employs TRBV7-9 and TRBJ2-5; D is possibly TRBD2 (6 bases). CDR3 size: 17 residues. Per germline, CDR1 SEHNR and CDR2 FQNEAQ (reference sequence). The V end lost 5 bases, the J end lost 2 bases, and 21 bases lay between the germline ends. The DNA of the CDR3 is TGTGCCAGCAGCACTACGGTCCCCAGCGGGCATCAAGAGACCCAGTACTTC. It specifies CASSTTVPSGHQETQYF.